This T cell receptor (beta chain) was retrieved from a study of shared clonotypes between healthy human individuals. Study summary: Those who served as donors were two women and a few men between the ages of 18 and 49. Three plates each covered CD4 naive and memory; CD8 naive two, CD8 memory one. Study-level points and caveats: Clonotype sharing among donors, it was expected, would be affected by sequencing depth. Shared clonotypes: roughly 4.7% naive CD4, roughly 3.5% naive CD8, 2.3% memory CD4, about 0.41% memory CD8.

Remarks on this clone: Antigen unknown.

The CDR3 extends over 14 amino acids. The V and J ends lost 8 bases and 1 base respectively, with 15 bases between them. TCRdb keeps only in-frame clones here, not all; method: immunoSEQ multiplex PCR. The sample has about 1.1 million clones; 70% to 80% are singletons. Sequencing was carried out using memory CD4+ T cells from PBMCs. Subset given: CD45RA-negative fraction. J is TRBJ2-7 and V is TRBV23-1; unclear D gene. TRBV23-1 is noted as an ORF with a role that remains uncertain. This receptor was obtained from a man aged 18 to 35 in good health. Some clones in this sample may be carry-over from other donors' samples. In DNA, the CDR3 is TGCGCCAGCGGGGTGAGTAAGGAGTCCTACGAGCAGTACTTC. Amino acid sequence: CASGVSKESYEQYF.